Sequencing of this TCR beta chain was carried out in a study of cytomegalovirus exposure and HLA in healthy donors. The PCR ran on 60 Vbeta and 13 Jbeta primers. Data came from immunoSEQ multiplex PCR; TCRdb stores just in-frame clones and leaves some out. This repertoire includes under 200,000 clones. Remarks on this clone: Its antigen is still unknown.

CDR1 is SGHRS and CDR2 is YFSETQ in the germline V gene. Trimming removed 1 base at V and 8 bases at J, with 19 bases between. This CDR3 contains 17 residues. Participants comprised healthy donors of bone marrow. Broader study findings: In a later analysis, TCR association rates varied by HLA locus: DRB1 most, HLA-C fewest. Later on, an analysis found that several of the most significant clusters appeared to be linked to common viral pathogens, which included parvovirus B19. It was only CMV serostatus that was available as immune exposure information.

Sequenced material: PBMCs. The receptor's source is a man aged 25 to 45 in good health and CMV-seronegative. This chain connects TRBV5-1 to TRBJ1-6; no clear D gene. This CDR3 reads CASSLFYNFAPYSPLHF. The CDR3 bases are TGCGCCAGCAGCTTGTTCTATAACTTCGCCCCTTATTCACCCCTCCACTTT.